The rows below give T cell receptor beta chains drawn from one sample of a study of blood T cells in healthy people across ages. Using its own MiXCR run on the 5' RACE reads, TCRdb lists one record per CDR3 protein. The top ten hold about 6.3% of the sample, which has 1,300,000 or so distinct CDR3 sequences, approximately 60% seen once. Sample: blood. These receptors were obtained from a man aged 18 to 30 in good health. Each CDR3 is given without its conserved first and last residue.

11 | TRBV10-3 | ATRAGEGQPQH
13 | TRBV14 | ASSQEWTIYNEQF
15 | TRBV2 | ASSDLAGVESSYEQY
11 | TRBV20-1 | SAREQGGTNAF
11 | TRBV27 | ASGSRVDTEAF
12 | TRBV7-9 | ASSPGTGRQPQH
12 | TRBV28 | ASSFGASTYGYT
11 | TRBV19 | ASSITLYNEQF
11 | TRBV5-1 | ASSPRREYGYT
12 | TRBV6-5 | ASSPGTAPNEQF
12 | TRBV5-1 | ASSSTTTGRQGF
16 | TRBV7-9 | ASSATSPLAGPPDTQY
12 | TRBV7-6 | ASSLESVSQAQY
11 | TRBV7-9 | ASSETSGAEQY
13 | TRBV5-5 | ASSPGGAQNYEQY
14 | TRBV7-6 | ASSPYDNSNTGELF
13 | TRBV4-2 | ASSQVDGRQETQY
14 | TRBV24-1 | ATSDFGRDATDTQY
14 | TRBV29-1 | SVTGLAGGHYNEQF
11 | TRBV5-1 | ASSRALKETQY